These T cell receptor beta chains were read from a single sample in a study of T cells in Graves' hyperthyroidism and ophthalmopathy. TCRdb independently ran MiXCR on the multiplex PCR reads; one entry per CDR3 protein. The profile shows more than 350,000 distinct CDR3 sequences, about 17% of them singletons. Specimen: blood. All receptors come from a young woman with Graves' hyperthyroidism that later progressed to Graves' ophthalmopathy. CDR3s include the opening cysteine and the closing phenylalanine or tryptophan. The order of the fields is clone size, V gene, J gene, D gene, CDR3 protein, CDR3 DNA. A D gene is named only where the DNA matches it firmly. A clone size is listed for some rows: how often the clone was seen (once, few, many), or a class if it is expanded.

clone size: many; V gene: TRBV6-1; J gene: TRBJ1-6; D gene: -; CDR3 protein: CASSYSGNSPLHF; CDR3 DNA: TGTGCCAGCAGCTATAGTGGGAATTCACCCCTCCACTTT
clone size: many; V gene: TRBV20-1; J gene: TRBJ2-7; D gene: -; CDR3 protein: CSAMGDNTYEQYF; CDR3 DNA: TGCAGTGCTATGGGGGACAACACCTACGAGCAGTACTTC
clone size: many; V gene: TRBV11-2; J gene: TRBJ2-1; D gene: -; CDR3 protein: CASSPSLEQFF; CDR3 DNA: TGTGCCAGCAGCCCCAGCCTGGAGCAGTTCTTC
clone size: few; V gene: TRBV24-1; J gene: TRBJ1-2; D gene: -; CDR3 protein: CATSDSNYGGYTF; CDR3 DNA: TGTGCCACCAGTGATTCAAACTATGGGGGCTACACCTTC
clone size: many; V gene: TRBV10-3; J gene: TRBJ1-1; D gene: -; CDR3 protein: CAISEQGPGSEAFF; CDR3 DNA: TGTGCCATCAGTGAGCAGGGGCCGGGCTCTGAAGCTTTCTTT
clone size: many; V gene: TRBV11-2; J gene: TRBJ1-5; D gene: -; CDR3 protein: CASRAGVHQPQHF; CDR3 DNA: TGTGCCAGCAGAGCAGGGGTACATCAGCCCCAGCATTTT
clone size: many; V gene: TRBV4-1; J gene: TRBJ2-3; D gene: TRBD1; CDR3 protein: CASRSPQGAEADTQYF; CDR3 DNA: TGCGCCAGCAGATCCCCACAGGGGGCTGAGGCAGATACGCAGTATTTT
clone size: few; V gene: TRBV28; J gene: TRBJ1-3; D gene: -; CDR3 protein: CASTHPHSNTIYF; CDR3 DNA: TGTGCCAGCACCCACCCTCATAGTAACACCATATATTTT
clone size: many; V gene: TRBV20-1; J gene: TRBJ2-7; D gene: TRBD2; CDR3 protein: CSAVAGGFYEQYF; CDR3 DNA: TGCAGTGCGGTAGCGGGAGGGTTTTACGAGCAGTACTTC
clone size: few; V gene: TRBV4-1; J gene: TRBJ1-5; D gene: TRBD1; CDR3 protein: CASRPTSGGGQPQHF; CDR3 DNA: TGCGCCAGCAGACCTACTTCAGGGGGAGGTCAGCCCCAGCATTTT
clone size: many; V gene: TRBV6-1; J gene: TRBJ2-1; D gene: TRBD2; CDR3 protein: CASSEASGGANEQFF; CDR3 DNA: TGTGCCAGCAGTGAAGCTAGCGGGGGGGCCAATGAGCAGTTCTTC
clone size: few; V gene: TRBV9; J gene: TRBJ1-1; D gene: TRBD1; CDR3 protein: CASSTGETEAFF; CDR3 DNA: TGTGCCAGCAGTACAGGGGAAACTGAAGCTTTCTTT
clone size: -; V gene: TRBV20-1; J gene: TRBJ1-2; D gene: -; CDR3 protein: CSARRHYYGYTF; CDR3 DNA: TGCAGTGCTAGAAGACATTACTATGGCTACACCTTC
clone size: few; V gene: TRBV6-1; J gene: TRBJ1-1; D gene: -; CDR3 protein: CANSEVRYGNTEAFF; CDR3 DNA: TGTGCCAACAGTGAAGTTCGATACGGGAACACTGAAGCTTTCTTT
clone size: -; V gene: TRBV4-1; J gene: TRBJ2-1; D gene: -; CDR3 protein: CASSRTASNYNEQFF; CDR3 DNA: TGCGCCAGCAGCCGGACAGCTTCGAACTACAATGAGCAGTTCTTC
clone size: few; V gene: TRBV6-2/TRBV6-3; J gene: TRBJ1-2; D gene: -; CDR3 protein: CASSYSGGQTGYTF; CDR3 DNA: TGTGCCAGCAGTTACTCCGGGGGTCAGACGGGCTACACCTTC
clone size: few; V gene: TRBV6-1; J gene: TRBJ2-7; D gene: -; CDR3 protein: CASSPWGVGEQYF; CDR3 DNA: TGTGCCAGCAGCCCGTGGGGCGTAGGCGAGCAGTACTTC
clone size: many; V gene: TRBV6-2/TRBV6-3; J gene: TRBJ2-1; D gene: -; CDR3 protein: CASSYGGLDEQFF; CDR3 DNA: TGTGCCAGCAGTTACGGGGGGCTCGATGAGCAGTTCTTC
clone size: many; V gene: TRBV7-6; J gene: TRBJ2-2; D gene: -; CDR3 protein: CASSSRDFPGELFF; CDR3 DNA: TGTGCCAGCAGCTCCCGGGACTTTCCTGGGGAGCTGTTTTTT
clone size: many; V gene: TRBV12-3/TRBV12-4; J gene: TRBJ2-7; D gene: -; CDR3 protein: CASSFEGLGNYEQYF; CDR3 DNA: TGTGCCAGCAGTTTTGAGGGACTGGGCAACTACGAGCAGTACTTC
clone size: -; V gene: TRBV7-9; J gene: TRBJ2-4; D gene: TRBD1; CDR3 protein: CASSSNWGQGRAKNIQYF; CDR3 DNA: TGTGCCAGCAGCTCCAACTGGGGACAGGGAAGGGCCAAAAACATTCAGTACTTC
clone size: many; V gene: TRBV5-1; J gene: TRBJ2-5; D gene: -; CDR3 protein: CASSLGTQRETQYF; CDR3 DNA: TGCGCCAGCAGTTTGGGGACCCAGAGGGAGACCCAGTACTTC
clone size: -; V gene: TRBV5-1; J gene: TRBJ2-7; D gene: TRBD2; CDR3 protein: CASSIAGTSGSGRREQYF; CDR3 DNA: TGCGCCAGCAGCATTGCCGGGACTAGCGGGTCAGGGCGGAGGGAGCAGTACTTC
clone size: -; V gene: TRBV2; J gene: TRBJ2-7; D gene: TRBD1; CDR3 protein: CASQQGARLEQYF; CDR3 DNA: TGTGCCAGTCAACAGGGGGCGCGTTTAGAGCAGTACTTC
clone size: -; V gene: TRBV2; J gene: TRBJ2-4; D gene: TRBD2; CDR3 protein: CASSTEREGRVKNIQYF; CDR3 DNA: TGTGCCAGCAGCACCGAGCGGGAGGGCCGGGTCAAAAACATTCAGTACTTC
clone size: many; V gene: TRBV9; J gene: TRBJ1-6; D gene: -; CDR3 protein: CASSAAFNSPLHF; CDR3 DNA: TGTGCCAGCAGCGCCGCCTTCAATTCACCCCTCCACTTT
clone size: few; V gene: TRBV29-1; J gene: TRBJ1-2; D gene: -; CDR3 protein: CSVETVGDYGYTF; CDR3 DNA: TGCAGCGTTGAGACGGTTGGAGACTATGGCTACACCTTC
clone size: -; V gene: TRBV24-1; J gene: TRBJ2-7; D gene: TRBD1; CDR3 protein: CATSPTGSYEQYF; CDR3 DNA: TGTGCCACCAGCCCGACAGGGTCCTACGAGCAGTACTTC
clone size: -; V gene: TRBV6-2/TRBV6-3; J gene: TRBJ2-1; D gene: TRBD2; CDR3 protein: CASSYDPGLAGNNEQFF; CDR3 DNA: TGTGCCAGCAGTTACGACCCGGGACTAGCGGGAAACAATGAGCAGTTCTTC
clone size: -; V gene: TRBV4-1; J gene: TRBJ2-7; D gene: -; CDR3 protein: CASSQVMDSYNEQYF; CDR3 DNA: TGCGCCAGCAGCCAAGTCATGGACTCCTACAATGAGCAGTACTTC
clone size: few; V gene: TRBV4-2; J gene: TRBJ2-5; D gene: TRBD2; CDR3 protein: CASSQEGLAGVRETQYF; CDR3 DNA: TGTGCCAGCAGCCAAGAAGGGCTAGCGGGAGTAAGGGAGACCCAGTACTTC
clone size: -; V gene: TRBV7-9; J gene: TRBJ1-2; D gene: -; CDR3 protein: CASSLGLGREEGYTF; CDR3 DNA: TGTGCCAGCAGCTTAGGCTTGGGCAGGGAGGAAGGCTACACCTTC
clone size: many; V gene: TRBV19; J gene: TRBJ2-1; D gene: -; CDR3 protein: CASSSPGLTYNEQFF; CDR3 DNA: TGTGCCAGTAGTAGCCCGGGACTGACCTACAATGAGCAGTTCTTC
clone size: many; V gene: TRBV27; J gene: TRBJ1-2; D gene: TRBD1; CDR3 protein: CASSLRQGLIYGYTF; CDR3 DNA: TGTGCCAGCAGTTTACGACAGGGATTAATCTATGGCTACACCTTC
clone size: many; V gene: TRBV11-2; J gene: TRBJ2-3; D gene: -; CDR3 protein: CASSLGGGYLDTQYF; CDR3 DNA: TGTGCCAGCAGCTTAGGGGGCGGCTACCTCGATACGCAGTATTTT
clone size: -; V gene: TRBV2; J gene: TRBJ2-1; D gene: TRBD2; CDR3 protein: CASSSRPSSGPYNEQFF; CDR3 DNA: TGTGCCAGCAGCTCCCGTCCTTCTAGCGGGCCTTACAATGAGCAGTTCTTC
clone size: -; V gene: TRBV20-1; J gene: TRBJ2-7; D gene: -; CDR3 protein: CSARDFGYEQYF; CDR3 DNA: TGCAGTGCTAGAGATTTTGGGTACGAGCAGTACTTC
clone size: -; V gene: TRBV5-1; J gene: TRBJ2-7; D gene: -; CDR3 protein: CASSLGIYGPEEGGVQYF; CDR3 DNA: TGCGCCAGCAGCTTGGGAATTTATGGACCGGAGGAGGGGGGGGTGCAGTACTTC
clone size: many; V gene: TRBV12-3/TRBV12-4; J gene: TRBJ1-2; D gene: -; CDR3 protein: CASSPPGHLEGYTF; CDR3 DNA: TGTGCCAGCAGTCCACCGGGACATCTGGAAGGCTACACCTTC
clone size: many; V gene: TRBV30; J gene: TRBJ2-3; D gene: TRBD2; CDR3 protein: CAWSVWLAGGDTQYF; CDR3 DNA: TGTGCCTGGAGTGTATGGTTAGCGGGGGGGGATACGCAGTATTTT
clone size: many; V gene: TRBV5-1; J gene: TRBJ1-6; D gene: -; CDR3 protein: CASSLGQPPLHF; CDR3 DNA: TGCGCCAGCAGCTTGGGGCAGCCACCCCTCCACTTT
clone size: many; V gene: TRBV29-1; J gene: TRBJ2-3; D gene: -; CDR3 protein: CSVEDRGAGDTQYF; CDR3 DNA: TGCAGCGTTGAAGATAGGGGGGCGGGAGATACGCAGTATTTT
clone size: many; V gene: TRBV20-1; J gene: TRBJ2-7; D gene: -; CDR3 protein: CSARPDPDREQYF; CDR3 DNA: TGCAGTGCTAGGCCGGACCCCGATCGGGAGCAGTACTTC
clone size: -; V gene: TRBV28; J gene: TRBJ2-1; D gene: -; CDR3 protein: CASSLIQDNEQFF; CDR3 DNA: TGTGCCAGCAGTTTAATACAGGACAATGAGCAGTTCTTC
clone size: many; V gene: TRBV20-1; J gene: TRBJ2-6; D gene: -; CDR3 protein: CSARQESVLTF; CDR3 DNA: TGCAGTGCTCGTCAAGAGAGCGTCCTGACTTTC
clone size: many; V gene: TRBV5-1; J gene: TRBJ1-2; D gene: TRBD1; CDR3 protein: CASSSAPGQGPYGYTF; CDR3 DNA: TGCGCCAGCAGCTCGGCCCCGGGACAGGGACCCTATGGCTACACCTTC
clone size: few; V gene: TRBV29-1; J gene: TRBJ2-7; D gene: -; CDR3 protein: CSVLYADRTTYEQYF; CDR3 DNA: TGCAGCGTCCTCTACGCCGACAGGACTACCTACGAGCAGTACTTC
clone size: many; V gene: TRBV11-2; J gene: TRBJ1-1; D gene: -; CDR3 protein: CASSLGTTFGAFF; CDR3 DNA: TGTGCCAGCAGCTTAGGGACGACGTTTGGGGCTTTCTTT
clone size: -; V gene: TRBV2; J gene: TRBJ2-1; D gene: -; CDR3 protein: CASFSLRGGWIRQVAYNEQFF; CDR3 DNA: TGTGCCAGCTTTTCACTCCGGGGTGGGTGGATACGGCAGGTGGCCTACAATGAGCAGTTCTTC
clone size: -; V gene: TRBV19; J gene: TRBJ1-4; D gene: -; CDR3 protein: CASSTRGRNEKLFF; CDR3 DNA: TGTGCCAGTAGTACCCGGGGACGGAATGAAAAACTGTTTTTT
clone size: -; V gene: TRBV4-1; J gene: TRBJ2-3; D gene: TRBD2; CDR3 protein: CASSQGWTSGTDTQYF; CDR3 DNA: TGCGCCAGCAGCCAGGGTTGGACTAGCGGTACAGATACGCAGTATTTT